This T cell receptor (beta chain) was captured by sequencing in a study of cytomegalovirus exposure and HLA in healthy donors. Study observations and caveats: Owing to their indistinguishability, certain V segments, notably TRBV6-2 and TRBV6-3, were excluded. There were around 160 TCR beta chains listed as cytomegalovirus-associated.

About this clone: Its antigen is still unknown.

Germline V gene lookup returns CDR1 MNHEY and CDR2 SVGAGI. The CDR3 consists of 15 residues. V dropped 6 bases and J dropped 8; count of bases not matched to a gene: 8. PCR amplification relied on 60 Vbeta primers (plus 13 Jbeta primers). The protocol was immunoSEQ multiplex PCR, while the TCRdb copy is restricted to in-frame clones and leaves out a portion. Counted here are 150,000 to 200,000 clones, around 86% occurring once; the ten biggest clones make up approximately 4%. This clonotype was obtained from a man aged 50 or older in good health and CMV-seropositive. The sequenced sample was PBMCs. The V and J genes are TRBV6-5 and TRBJ2-1; 12 bases agree with TRBD2. The CDR3 DNA reads as TGTGCCAGCAGGGGACTAGCGGGCCCCTTGGATGAGCAGTTCTTC. Its protein product is CASRGLAGPLDEQFF.